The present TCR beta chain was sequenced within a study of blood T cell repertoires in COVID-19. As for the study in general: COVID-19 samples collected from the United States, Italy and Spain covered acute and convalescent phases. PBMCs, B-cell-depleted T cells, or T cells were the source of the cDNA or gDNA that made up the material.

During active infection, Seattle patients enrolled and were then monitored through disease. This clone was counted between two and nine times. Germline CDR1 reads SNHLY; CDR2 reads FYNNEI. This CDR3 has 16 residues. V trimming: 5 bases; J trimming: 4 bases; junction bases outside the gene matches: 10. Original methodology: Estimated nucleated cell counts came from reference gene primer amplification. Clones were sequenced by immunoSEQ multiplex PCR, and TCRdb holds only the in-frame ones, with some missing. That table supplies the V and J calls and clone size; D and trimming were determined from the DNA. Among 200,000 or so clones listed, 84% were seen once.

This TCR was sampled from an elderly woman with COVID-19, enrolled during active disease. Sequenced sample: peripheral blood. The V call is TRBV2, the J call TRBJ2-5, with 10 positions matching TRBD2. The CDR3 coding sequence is TGTGCCAGCAGTAACCTAGCGGGGGATGTACGAGAGACCCAGTACTTC. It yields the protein CASSNLAGDVRETQYF.